This entry concerns a single TCR beta chain. This record comes from a study of blood T cells in healthy people across ages. The ends were cut back, 2 bases at V and 4 bases at J, with 17 bases in the middle. This CDR3 contains 15 residues. Germline V gene lookup returns CDR1 SQVTM and CDR2 ANQGSEA. Alongside a J-beta primer mix, a sample-barcoded 5' primer served in a second PCR lasting roughly 6 to 11 cycles. From the 5' RACE reads, TCRdb called clonotypes with MiXCR, one entry per CDR3 protein. The table lists about 1.4 million distinct CDR3 sequences, almost 60% of them singletons. The specimen sequenced was blood. The clonotype comes from a man aged 18 to 35 in good health. The chain recombines TRBV29-1 with TRBJ1-2, with D perhaps TRBD1 (6 bases). For the CDR3, the DNA is TGCAGCGTTGAAAAAAGACAGGATATTAGCTATGGCTACACCTTC. It encodes CSVEKRQDISYGYTF.